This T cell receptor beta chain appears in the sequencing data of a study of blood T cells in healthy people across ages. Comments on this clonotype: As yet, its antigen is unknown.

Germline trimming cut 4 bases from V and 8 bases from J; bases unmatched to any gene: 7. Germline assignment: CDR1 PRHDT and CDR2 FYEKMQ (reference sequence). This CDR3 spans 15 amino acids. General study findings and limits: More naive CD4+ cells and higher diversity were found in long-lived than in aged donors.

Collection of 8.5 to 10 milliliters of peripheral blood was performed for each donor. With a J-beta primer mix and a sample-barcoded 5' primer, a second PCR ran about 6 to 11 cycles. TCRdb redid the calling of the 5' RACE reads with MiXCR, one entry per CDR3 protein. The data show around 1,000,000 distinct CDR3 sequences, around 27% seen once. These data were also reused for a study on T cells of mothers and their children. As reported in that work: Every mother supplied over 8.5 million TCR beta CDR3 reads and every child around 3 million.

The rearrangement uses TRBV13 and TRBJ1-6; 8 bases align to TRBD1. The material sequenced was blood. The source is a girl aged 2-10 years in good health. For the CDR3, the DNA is TGTGCCAGCAGCTACCTGATGACAGGGGATTCACCCCTCCACTTT. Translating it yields CASSYLMTGDSPLHF. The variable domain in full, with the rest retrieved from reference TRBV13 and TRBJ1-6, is AAGVIQSPRHLIKEKRETATLKCYPIPRHDTVYWYQQGPGQDPQFLISFYEKMQSDKGSIPDRFSAQQFSDYHSELNMSSLELGDSALYFCASSYLMTGDSPLHFGNGTRLTVT.